The 30 T cell receptor beta chains presented below share a single source sample, sequenced in a study of identical twins. TCRdb re-called the 5' RACE reads through MiXCR, storing one row per CDR3 protein. The sample has about 690,000 distinct CDR3 sequences; roughly 6% are singletons. The sample comprised naive T cells sorted from blood. The receptors come from a man aged 18 to 30 in good health.

The sample holds many counts of this clonotype. This chain uses TRBV5-1 with TRBJ1-1; D gene unclear. This CDR3 comprises 14 residues. Trimming stripped 4 bases from V and 1 base from J, with 11 bases between. From germline, CDR1 is SGHRS and CDR2 YFSETQ. The CDR3 loop reads CASSASIRNTEAFF. CDR3 bases: TGCGCCAGCAGCGCCTCAATCAGGAACACTGAAGCTTTCTTT. Looking up the rest from reference TRBV5-1 and TRBJ1-1 gives the full variable domain: KAGVTQTPRYLIKTRGQQVTLSCSPISGHRSVSWYQQTPGQGLQFLFEYFSETQRNKGNFPGRFSGRQFSNSRSEMNVSTLELGDSALYLCASSASIRNTEAFFGQGTRLTVV.

The chain combines TRBV5-1 with TRBJ2-7; tentatively, D is TRBD2 (6 bases). Germline CDR1 is SGHRS and CDR2 is YFSETQ. Between the trimmed V and J ends, which lost 0 bases and 4 bases, there was a span of 20 bases. CDR3 length equals 17 residues. CDR3 amino acids: CASSLAFPGRTGYEQYF. The CDR3 DNA reads as TGCGCCAGCAGCTTGGCCTTCCCAGGGAGGACCGGTTACGAGCAGTACTTC.

This chain joins TRBV20-1 and TRBJ1-5; 7 bases align to TRBD1. The CDR3 loop spans 17 amino acids. V gave up 2 bases and J gave up 1 base; unmatched junction bases: 11. In germline, CDR1 is DFQATT, CDR2 SNEGSKA (reference sequence). CDR3: CSARPPGGGESNQPQHF. The CDR3 bases are TGCAGTGCTAGACCTCCGGGAGGGGGCGAGAGCAATCAGCCCCAGCATTTT.

The CDR3 reads CSAGTRNTDTQYF. CDR3 DNA sequence: TGCAGCGCCGGGACTAGGAATACAGATACGCAGTATTTT. The J gene is TRBJ2-3, the V gene TRBV29-1, with 8 bases aligning to TRBD2. Germline CDR1 SQVTM, CDR2 ANQGSEA. The CDR3 has 13 residues. V shed 7 bases, J shed 3 bases, and the junction held 6 bases outside the gene matches.

This clonotype was seen ten or more times. The chain links TRBV20-1 to TRBJ2-7; 12 bases are shared with TRBD1. Trimming removed 6 bases from V and 3 bases from J; junction bases left unmatched: 3. From germline, CDR1 is DFQATT and CDR2 SNEGSKA (reference sequence). The CDR3 loop spans 13 amino acids. The CDR3 DNA reads as TGCAGTGCAGGGACAGGGGGCCTCTACGAGCAGTACTTC. Its protein is CSAGTGGLYEQYF.

Many counts were recorded for this clonotype. The chain has TRBV12-5 and TRBJ2-1; D is possibly TRBD1 or TRBD2 (5 bases each). The CDR3 extends over 16 amino acids. CDR1 is LGHNT and CDR2 is FRNRAP in the germline V gene. The germline V and J ends were trimmed by 2 bases and 4 bases, with 15 bases remaining between them. DNA of the CDR3: TGTGCTAGTGGTTTGACGACGGGACCCGCATACAATGAGCAGTTCTTC. It is translated as CASGLTTGPAYNEQFF.

In its sample, this clonotype was seen many times. V gene TRBV30 combines with J gene TRBJ1-4; no reliable D call. Germline CDR1 reads GTSNPN; CDR2 reads SVGIG (reference sequence). CDR3 length: 12 residues. V was trimmed by 3 bases and J by 7 bases, leaving 9 bases between them. The DNA for the CDR3 is TGTGCCTGGAGGCGGCCGGGTGAAAAACTGTTTTTT. Translation: CAWRRPGEKLFF.

In this sample, this clonotype turned up many times. CDR3 coding DNA: TGTGCCACCACACAGCCGGGAGGGCCCTATGGCTACACCTTC. Protein: CATTQPGGPYGYTF. The chain uses TRBV15 and TRBJ1-2, with unresolved D. V was shortened by 7 bases and J by 4 bases, with 16 bases between the two germline ends. Germline loops: CDR1 LNHNV, CDR2 YYDKDF (reference sequence). The CDR3 is made up of 14 amino acids.

This clonotype was recorded many times. The V and J genes are TRBV9 and TRBJ2-3; D gene ambiguous. Germline CDR1 SGDLS, CDR2 YYNGEE. The ends were cut back, 0 bases at V and 6 bases at J, with 8 bases in the middle. This CDR3 has 13 amino acids. The CDR3 DNA reads as TGTGCCAGCAGCGTAGAAGGGTTGGATACGCAGTATTTT. Translating gives CASSVEGLDTQYF. Based on the CDR3 plus reference TRBV9 and TRBJ2-3, the full variable domain is DSGVTQTPKHLITATGQRVTLRCSPRSGDLSVYWYQQSLDQGLQFLIQYYNGEERAKGNILERFSAQQFPDLHSELNLSSLELGDSALYFCASSVEGLDTQYFGPGTRLTVL.

There are a few counts of this clonotype. The rearrangement uses TRBV27 and TRBJ1-6; D remains unclear. CDR1 and CDR2 from the germline V gene are MNHEY and SMNVEV (reference sequence). V shed 0 bases and J shed 7 bases, with 4 bases lying between them. The CDR3 is 13 residues long. The CDR3 sequence: CASSLSSNSPLHF. The CDR3 coding sequence is TGTGCCAGCAGTTTATCCTCCAATTCACCCCTCCACTTT.

The genes are TRBV7-2 and TRBJ1-2, with 7 bases aligning to TRBD1. V was clipped by 5 bases and J by 6 bases; unmatched bases: 3. The CDR3 is 12 amino acids. Germline V lookup: CDR1 SGHTA, CDR2 FQGNSA. The CDR3 reads CASSVGTDGYTF. The CDR3 DNA reads as TGTGCCAGCAGCGTCGGGACAGATGGCTACACCTTC.

This clonotype occurred many times. The chain employs TRBV20-1 and TRBJ1-5; D might be TRBD1 (5 bases). This CDR3 contains 13 residues. The germline V gene encodes CDR1 DFQATT and CDR2 SNEGSKA (reference sequence). V lost 5 bases and J 3 bases, leaving 11 bases between the germline ends. CDR3 region: CSAFPTANQPQHF. The CDR3 DNA follows: TGCAGTGCTTTCCCGACAGCCAATCAGCCCCAGCATTTT.

This clonotype was found many times. V gene TRBV7-2 combines with J gene TRBJ1-1, with D tentatively TRBD1 (6 bases). V shed 1 base and J shed 3 bases, with 12 bases lying between them. This CDR3 is 15 amino acids long. Germline-derived CDR1 and CDR2 are SGHTA and FQGNSA. The DNA for the CDR3 is TGTGCCAGCAGCTTAGATGCAGGGGTCGACACTGAAGCTTTCTTT. Translating it yields CASSLDAGVDTEAFF. The variable domain in full, with the rest retrieved from reference TRBV7-2 and TRBJ1-1, is GAGVSQSPSNKVTEKGKDVELRCDPISGHTALYWYRQSLGQGLEFLIYFQGNSAPDKSGLPSDRFSAERTGGSVSTLTIQRTQQEDSAVYLCASSLDAGVDTEAFFGQGTRLTVV.

This sequence joins TRBV5-6 and TRBJ2-7; D uncertain. Trimming stripped 4 bases from V and 5 bases from J, with 7 bases between. The CDR3 is 11 amino acids. CDR1 and CDR2 from the germline V gene are SGHDT and YYEEEE. The CDR3, as DNA: TGTGCCAGCAGCCCCCTCGACGAGCAGTACGTC. Its protein product is CASSPLDEQYV.

This chain links TRBV11-2 with TRBJ2-1; possibly TRBD1 or TRBD2 for D (5 bases each). Germline V gives CDR1 SGHAT, CDR2 FQNNGV. This CDR3 contains 15 residues. V was shortened by 6 bases and J by 5 bases, with 17 bases between the two germline ends. The CDR3 spells CASRRPGRGNNEQFF. The CDR3 nucleotides read TGTGCCAGCAGACGACCGGGACGGGGAAACAATGAGCAGTTCTTC.

This clonotype was seen at least ten times. The chain has TRBV30 and TRBJ2-7; the match to TRBD1 covers 7 bases. The germline V gene encodes CDR1 GTSNPN and CDR2 SVGIG (reference sequence). The CDR3 sequence is 14 residues long. The J segment lost 5 bases and the V segment lost 0 bases, leaving 7 bases of the junction unmatched. CDR3 in amino acids: CAWSVQGPYHEQYF. The CDR3 DNA reads as TGTGCCTGGAGTGTACAGGGGCCATACCACGAGCAGTACTTC.

A remark on this clonotype: A clone one base away is much larger, so this may be a read error. The V gene is TRBV29-1, the J gene TRBJ2-2; tentatively, D is TRBD2 (6 bases). Germline lookup yields CDR1 SQVTM and CDR2 ANQGSEA. This CDR3 is 13 amino acids long. Trimming removed 3 bases from V and 1 base from J, with 6 bases in between. Here the CDR3 reads CSVDGGNTGELFF. The CDR3, as DNA: TGCAGCGTTGACGGGGGGAACACCGGGGAGCTGTTTTTT.

In this sample, this clonotype turned up many times. V usage is TRBV12-3 or TRBV12-4 and J usage is TRBJ1-6; no reliable D call. This CDR3 contains 13 residues. The ends were cut back, 6 bases at V and 11 bases at J, with 14 bases in the middle. CDR3 nucleotides: TGTGCCAGCAGAGATACAGACGGTCCACCCCTCCACTTT. Amino acid sequence: CASRDTDGPPLHF.

This rearrangement joins TRBV7-6 to TRBJ2-7, with 9 bases fitting TRBD2. Germline values: CDR1 SGHVS, CDR2 FNYEAQ. This CDR3 contains 16 residues. V was pared by 4 bases and J by 7 bases, with 14 bases of the junction left unmatched. The CDR3 coding sequence is TGTGCCAGCAGCTCCTCATCTAGCGGGGACTTCGTGGAGCAGTACTTC. Translation gives CASSSSSSGDFVEQYF.

Of note for this clonotype: Since a much larger clone is just one base distant, this may be a read error. The chain carries TRBV7-9 and TRBJ2-1; no clear D gene. With 0 bases removed from V and 0 bases from J, the gap between germline ends came to 6 bases. Germline loops: CDR1 SEHNR, CDR2 FQNEAQ (reference sequence). The length of the CDR3 is 15 residues. The CDR3 reads CASSLAWNSYNEQFF. Here the CDR3 DNA reads TGTGCCAGCAGCTTAGCCTGGAACTCCTACAATGAGCAGTTCTTC.

This clonotype was recorded many times. The J gene is TRBJ1-1, the V gene TRBV9, with unresolved D. CDR1 and CDR2 from the germline V gene are SGDLS and YYNGEE. This CDR3 has 12 residues. Trimming pared 4 bases from V and 7 bases from J, leaving 11 bases between. CDR3 coding DNA: TGTGCCAGCAGCTGGGTGGATAGTGAAGCTTTCTTT. Translation: CASSWVDSEAFF. The whole variable domain, filled in from reference TRBV9 and TRBJ1-1, reads DSGVTQTPKHLITATGQRVTLRCSPRSGDLSVYWYQQSLDQGLQFLIQYYNGEERAKGNILERFSAQQFPDLHSELNLSSLELGDSALYFCASSWVDSEAFFGQGTRLTVV.

This rearrangement joins TRBV18 to TRBJ2-5; 8 positions agree with TRBD1. The CDR3 is 13 amino acids. J lost 5 bases, V lost 8 bases, and 7 bases had no gene match. CDR1 KGHSH and CDR2 LQKENI come from the germline V gene. This CDR3 reads CASTGQGGETQYF. The CDR3 DNA reads as TGTGCCAGCACAGGACAGGGCGGGGAGACCCAGTACTTC.

This chain connects TRBV7-9 to TRBJ1-4; 10 bases agree with TRBD1. The germline CDR1 and CDR2 sequences are SEHNR and FQNEAQ (reference sequence). V lost 2 bases to trimming and J lost 6 bases; unmatched junction nucleotides: 6. The CDR3 consists of 16 residues. CDR3 coding DNA: TGTGCCAGCAGCTTACCAGCCGGGACAGGGGATGAAAAACTGTTTTTT. It specifies CASSLPAGTGDEKLFF.

The chain employs TRBV7-2 and TRBJ2-5, with D tentatively TRBD2 (5 bases). The CDR3 is 17 residues long. With 1 base removed from V and 5 bases from J, the gap between germline ends came to 20 bases. Germline CDR1 reads SGHTA; CDR2 reads FQGNSA. CDR3 DNA: TGTGCCAGCAGCTTAGGTAGCTTGATAGCAGGAGGCGAGACCCAGTACTTC. Translation: CASSLGSLIAGGETQYF. Based on the CDR3 plus reference TRBV7-2 and TRBJ2-5, the full variable domain is GAGVSQSPSNKVTEKGKDVELRCDPISGHTALYWYRQSLGQGLEFLIYFQGNSAPDKSGLPSDRFSAERTGGSVSTLTIQRTQQEDSAVYLCASSLGSLIAGGETQYFGPGTRLLVL.

This clonotype was detected ten times or more. CDR3 in DNA: TGTGCCAGCAGCTTAATACGGCAGGGTTTCGAAAAACTGTTTTTT. Translation gives CASSLIRQGFEKLFF. This sequence joins TRBV11-2 and TRBJ1-4, with a possible D match to TRBD1 (5 bases). The CDR3 has 15 amino acids. V gave up 2 bases and J gave up 8 bases, with 15 bases separating them. CDR1 is SGHAT, CDR2 FQNNGV, per germline.

The chain uses TRBV18 and TRBJ2-1; TRBD2 matches at 9 bases. The germline CDR1 and CDR2 sequences are KGHSH and LQKENI. The CDR3 runs to 16 residues. V lost 3 bases to trimming and J lost 4 bases; unmatched junction nucleotides: 7. CDR3 residues: CASSPLAGATYNEQFF. The CDR3, as DNA: TGTGCCAGCTCACCCTTAGCGGGAGCGACGTACAATGAGCAGTTCTTC.

This clonotype was seen repeatedly, ten times or more. This chain uses TRBV5-1 with TRBJ2-1; D may be TRBD2 (5 bases). The CDR3 sequence is 15 residues long. Trimming pared 2 bases from V and 4 bases from J, leaving 13 bases between. The V gene's germline CDR1 is SGHRS and CDR2 YFSETQ. Written as DNA, the CDR3 is TGCGCCAGCAGCTTAGAGGGTTCAGATTACAATGAGCAGTTCTTC. Amino acid sequence: CASSLEGSDYNEQFF.

V and J are TRBV12-3 or TRBV12-4 and TRBJ2-1; 7 bases map to TRBD2. Trimming took 6 bases from V and 1 from J; bases not matched to a gene: 12. This CDR3 has 17 residues. This CDR3 reads CASSRDLGRTSYNEQFF. The CDR3, as DNA: TGTGCCAGCAGCAGAGACCTCGGGAGGACGTCCTACAATGAGCAGTTCTTC.

This clonotype has a handful of counts. The chain employs TRBV29-1 and TRBJ2-7; a possible D gene is TRBD2 (6 bases). CDR3 length: 13 residues. Deletions cut 6 bases from V and 2 bases from J, with 14 bases between. Germline CDR1 reads SQVTM; CDR2 reads ANQGSEA. The CDR3 region has the DNA TGCAGCGTCGGGACTTTGGGTACCTACGAGCAGTACTTC. As protein: CSVGTLGTYEQYF.

This clonotype was picked up many times. In DNA, the CDR3 is TGTGCCAGCACCCCCGGCTCGATGAACGAGCAGTTCTTC. It codes for CASTPGSMNEQFF. The chain recombines TRBV6-4 with TRBJ2-1; D not resolved. Between the trimmed V and J ends, which lost 7 bases and 10 bases, there was a span of 17 bases. This CDR3 spans 13 amino acids. Germline V lookup: CDR1 MRHNA, CDR2 SNTAGT.